The clone carrying this T cell receptor beta chain was seen a single time. Individuals aged roughly 18 to 95 years were recruited from 24 US areas. This entry belongs to a study of blood T cell repertoires in COVID-19. Study details: The analysed material was cDNA or gDNA that came from T cells, B-cell-depleted T cells, or PBMCs.

How the authors handled the data: The authors estimated nucleated cell counts from reference gene primer amplification. The assay was immunoSEQ multiplex PCR, and TCRdb's table has in-frame clones only and misses some. That table furnishes V, J and clone size, whereas the DNA furnished D and trimming. The table lists more than 150,000 clones, approximately 78% of them singletons. Trimming left V 3 bases short and J 7 bases short, with 16 bases between. Germline CDR1 and CDR2: GTSNPN and SVGIG (reference sequence). The CDR3 totals 13 residues. The specimen was PBMCs or T cells enriched from blood (not recorded which). The clonotype originates from a woman in her forties or fifties who had recovered from COVID-19. The chain combines TRBV30 with TRBJ2-7, with TRBD1 as a possible D gene (6 bases). Written as DNA, the CDR3 is TGTGCCTGGAGCCGGGACACCCGAGGGGAGCAGTACTTC. Protein product: CAWSRDTRGEQYF.